Each of the 19 T cell receptor beta chains below was sequenced from the same sample in a study of blood T cells in healthy people across ages. Using a J-beta primer mix together with a sample-barcoded 5' primer, a second PCR was run for roughly 7 to 11 cycles. MiXCR, applied by TCRdb to the 5' RACE reads, yields one record per CDR3 protein. This table has approximately 810,000 distinct CDR3 sequences, 29% appearing once. Sequencing was done on a sample of blood. Receptors were obtained from an elderly woman in good health.

Only a few counts were recorded for this clonotype. This chain joins TRBV5-1 and TRBJ2-2; TRBD2 agrees at 13 bases. Trimming removed 2 bases from V and 4 bases from J; junction bases left unmatched: 8. CDR1 is SGHRS and CDR2 is YFSETQ in the germline V gene. This CDR3 region has 18 residues. CDR3 DNA: TGCGCCAGCAGCTTTCTGACTAGCGGGGGGCCGGGCACCGGGGAGCTGTTTTTT. It encodes CASSFLTSGGPGTGELFF.

This clonotype has a count of ten or more. The chain couples TRBV20-1 to TRBJ2-5, with TRBD1 matching 7 bases. Unmatched junction bases numbered 12, after V lost 3 bases and J lost 5 bases. The germline V gene has CDR1 DFQATT and CDR2 SNEGSKA (reference sequence). The CDR3 totals 15 residues. The CDR3: CSASDPGTDAETQYF. The DNA of the CDR3 is TGCAGTGCTAGTGATCCTGGGACAGACGCCGAGACCCAGTACTTC.

This clonotype was detected ten times or more. This sequence joins TRBV6-5 and TRBJ2-1, with D possibly TRBD2 on 5 matching bases. The CDR3 spans 12 residues. Germline V CDR1 and CDR2: MNHEY, SVGAGI. V was trimmed by 2 bases and J by 15 bases, leaving 14 bases between them. As DNA, the CDR3 is TGTGCCAGCAGTTACCGAGCGGAGCCCCTGTTCTTC. Its translation: CASSYRAEPLFF.

This chain joins TRBV12-3 or TRBV12-4 and TRBJ2-6; D is perhaps TRBD2 (5 bases). Trimming cost V 7 bases and J 4 bases, with 14 bases left between them. The CDR3 consists of 15 residues. DNA of the CDR3: TGTGCCAGCAAGAGGTCGGGGTCCGGGGCCAACGTCCTGACTTTC. It yields the protein CASKRSGSGANVLTF.

The V and J genes are TRBV2 and TRBJ1-1; 7 bases map to TRBD1. Trimming at V came to 8 bases and at J to 5 bases, leaving 8 bases not matched to a gene. The CDR3 consists of 13 residues. Germline CDR1 reads SNHLY; CDR2 reads FYNNEI. The CDR3 region has the DNA TGTGCCAGCGTAGGGGGCGTAAGAACTGAAGCTTTCTTT. Translation: CASVGGVRTEAFF.

This clonotype was seen a handful of times. V gene TRBV7-6 combines with J gene TRBJ2-1, with D possibly being TRBD2 (5 bases). The DNA end favors TRBJ2-7, so the J call may be wrong. The germline V gene encodes CDR1 SGHVS and CDR2 FNYEAQ. The CDR3 loop spans 16 amino acids. The CDR3 region is CASSLAGSSSYNEQYF. The CDR3 DNA reads as TGTGCCAGCAGCTTAGCAGGGAGTAGCTCCTACAATGAGCAGTACTTC.

This clonotype has ten or more counts. The chain has TRBV27 and TRBJ2-5, with TRBD1 matching over 7 bases. V shed 0 bases, J shed 6 bases, and the junction held 13 bases outside the gene matches. Germline CDR1 is MNHEY and CDR2 is SMNVEV (reference sequence). The CDR3 spans 17 residues. The CDR3 DNA is TGTGCCAGCAGTTTATCGGCTCAAACGACAGGGAGAAAGACCCAGTACTTC. This translates into CASSLSAQTTGRKTQYF.

This clonotype was counted many times. V is TRBV6-5 and J is TRBJ2-1, with D possibly being TRBD2 (5 bases). Trimming left V 2 bases short and J 0 bases short, with 8 bases between. The germline gives CDR1 MNHEY, CDR2 SVGAGI. The CDR3 runs to 15 residues. As DNA, the CDR3 is TGTGCCAGCAGTTACACGGGGTCCTCCTACAATGAGCAGTTCTTC. This sequence encodes CASSYTGSSYNEQFF.

The chain uses TRBV6-1 and TRBJ1-1, with unresolved D. Germline loops: CDR1 MNHNS, CDR2 SASEGT. This CDR3 has 14 residues. Trimming shortened V by 6 bases and J by 5 bases, and 16 bases separated the two germline ends. CDR3 amino acids: CASRKTQVVTEAFF. Here the CDR3 DNA reads TGTGCCAGCAGAAAAACCCAGGTGGTGACTGAAGCTTTCTTT.

The CDR3: CASSQDPGPYEQYF. The CDR3 DNA reads TGCGCCAGCAGCCAAGATCCCGGCCCCTACGAGCAGTACTTC. This rearrangement joins TRBV4-3 to TRBJ2-7; no clear D gene. The length of the CDR3 is 14 residues. Trimming cost V 0 bases and J 2 bases, with 8 bases left between them. Germline V gene lookup returns CDR1 LGHNA and CDR2 YSLEER.

This clonotype turned up a few times. The rearrangement links TRBV7-2 to TRBJ2-3; 10 bases agree with TRBD2. Germline values: CDR1 SGHTA, CDR2 FQGNSA. The CDR3 loop spans 15 amino acids. V lost 3 bases to trimming and J lost 6 bases; unmatched junction nucleotides: 6. CDR3 nucleotide sequence: TGTGCCAGCAGCTTTGCTAGCGGGGGATTGGATACGCAGTATTTT. Its translation is CASSFASGGLDTQYF.

This clonotype was counted at least ten times. The chain has TRBV20-1 and TRBJ1-6, with 8 bases aligning to TRBD1. Germline-derived CDR1 and CDR2 are DFQATT and SNEGSKA (reference sequence). Trimming removed 0 bases from V and 6 bases from J; junction bases left unmatched: 7. The CDR3 consists of 16 residues. CDR3 in DNA: TGCAGTGCTAGAGATGCCGGACAGGGCCTTAATTCACCCCTCCACTTT. Its translation is CSARDAGQGLNSPLHF.

DNA of the CDR3: TGCAGCGTCCGGGATCTAAGGAACACCGGGGAGCTGTTTTTT. It codes for CSVRDLRNTGELFF. The V gene is TRBV29-1, the J gene TRBJ2-2, with D tentatively TRBD2 (5 bases). CDR1 SQVTM and CDR2 ANQGSEA come from the germline V gene. The V end lost 6 bases, the J end lost 1 base, and 12 bases lay between the germline ends. The CDR3 length is 14 residues.

This clonotype appeared a few times. V usage is TRBV3-1 and J usage is TRBJ1-2; D remains unclear. The CDR3 consists of 12 residues. The germline CDR1 and CDR2 sequences are LGHDT and YNNKEL (reference sequence). The V gene lost 1 base and the J gene lost 8 bases, with 8 bases spanning the gap. CDR3 nucleotide sequence: TGTGCCAGCAGCCAAGCCACGCGGGGCTACACCTTC. Amino acids: CASSQATRGYTF.

This clonotype has ten or more counts. This chain links TRBV6-2 or TRBV6-3 with TRBJ2-7, with TRBD1 as a possible D gene (6 bases). The CDR3 runs to 15 residues. The V gene lost 2 bases and the J gene lost 3 bases, with 14 bases spanning the gap. The germline V gene has CDR1 MNHEY and CDR2 SVGEGT. The CDR3 sequence is CASSYGGRRNYEQYF. The CDR3 DNA reads TGTGCCAGCAGTTACGGGGGCCGGAGGAACTACGAGCAGTACTTC.

This clonotype was seen only once. The gene calls are TRBV9 and TRBJ1-1; D is perhaps TRBD1 (5 bases). Germline V lookup: CDR1 SGDLS, CDR2 YYNGEE. There are 15 residues in the CDR3. V was cut by 0 bases and J by 0 bases, with 9 bases left in between. The CDR3 sequence is CASSVAGTMNTEAFF. In DNA, the CDR3 is TGTGCCAGCAGCGTAGCGGGGACTATGAACACTGAAGCTTTCTTT. The entire variable domain, with the rest obtained from reference TRBV9 and TRBJ1-1, is as follows: DSGVTQTPKHLITATGQRVTLRCSPRSGDLSVYWYQQSLDQGLQFLIQYYNGEERAKGNILERFSAQQFPDLHSELNLSSLELGDSALYFCASSVAGTMNTEAFFGQGTRLTVV.

This clonotype appeared many times. The V and J genes are TRBV20-1 and TRBJ2-7; the D gene is possibly TRBD1 (5 bases). The V gene's germline CDR1 is DFQATT and CDR2 SNEGSKA (reference sequence). The V end lost 6 bases, the J end lost 1 base, and 13 bases lay between the germline ends. There are 13 residues in the CDR3. The CDR3 nucleotides read TGCAGTGCCCCGGATGGGGCGTCCTACGAGCAGTACTTC. Translating it yields CSAPDGASYEQYF.

The table lists this clonotype with many counts. The CDR3 DNA sequence: TGTGCCAGCAGCCCCCTTCTTTGGGAGAACTATGGCTACACCTTC. Its translation: CASSPLLWENYGYTF. The chain carries TRBV7-2 and TRBJ1-2; no clear D. Germline CDR1 SGHTA, CDR2 FQGNSA. V lost 5 bases and J 2 bases, leaving 15 bases between the germline ends. The CDR3 consists of 15 residues.

Many counts were recorded for this clonotype. The chain is built from TRBV7-9 and TRBJ2-5, with no clear D. This CDR3 comprises 14 residues. The V end was cut by 1 base, the J end by 2 bases, with 8 bases between. Germline CDR1 is SEHNR and CDR2 is FQNEAQ (reference sequence). Here the CDR3 DNA reads TGTGCCAGCAGCTTAGTAGGGTTACAAGAGACCCAGTACTTC. It is translated as CASSLVGLQETQYF.